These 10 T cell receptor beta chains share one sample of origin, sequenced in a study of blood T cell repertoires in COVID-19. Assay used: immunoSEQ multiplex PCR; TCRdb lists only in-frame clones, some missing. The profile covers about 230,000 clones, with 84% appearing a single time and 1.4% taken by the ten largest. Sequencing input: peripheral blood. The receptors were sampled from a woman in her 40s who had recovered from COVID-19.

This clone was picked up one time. The CDR3 DNA follows: TGTGCCACCAGCAGAGGGACCAGCGGGGGGCCTCGAGAGCAGTACTTC. Residues: CATSRGTSGGPREQYF. The gene calls are TRBV15 and TRBJ2-7; TRBD2 matches 9 bases. The CDR3 is 16 amino acids. Trimming cost V 1 base and J 7 bases; bases outside gene matches: 11. Germline CDR1 LNHNV, CDR2 YYDKDF (reference sequence).

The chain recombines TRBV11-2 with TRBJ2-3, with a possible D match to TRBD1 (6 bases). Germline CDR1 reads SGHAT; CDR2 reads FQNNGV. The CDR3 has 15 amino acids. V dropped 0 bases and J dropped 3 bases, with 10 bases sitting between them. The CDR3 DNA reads TGTGCCAGCAGCTTAGATGGGGGCTTGACAGATACGCAGTATTTT. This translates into CASSLDGGLTDTQYF.

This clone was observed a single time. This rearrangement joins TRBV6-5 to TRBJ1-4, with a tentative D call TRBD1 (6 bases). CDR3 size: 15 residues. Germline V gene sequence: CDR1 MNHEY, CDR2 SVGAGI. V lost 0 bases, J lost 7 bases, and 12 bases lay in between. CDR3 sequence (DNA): TGTGCCAGCAGTTACTCACCTACCAGGGGTGAAAAACTGTTTTTT. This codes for CASSYSPTRGEKLFF.

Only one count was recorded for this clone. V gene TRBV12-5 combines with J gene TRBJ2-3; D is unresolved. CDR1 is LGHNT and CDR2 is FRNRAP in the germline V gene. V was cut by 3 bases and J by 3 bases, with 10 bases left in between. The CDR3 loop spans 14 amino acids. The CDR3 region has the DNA TGTGCTAGTGGTTTTGGTTTCGAGACAGATACGCAGTATTTT. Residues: CASGFGFETDTQYF.

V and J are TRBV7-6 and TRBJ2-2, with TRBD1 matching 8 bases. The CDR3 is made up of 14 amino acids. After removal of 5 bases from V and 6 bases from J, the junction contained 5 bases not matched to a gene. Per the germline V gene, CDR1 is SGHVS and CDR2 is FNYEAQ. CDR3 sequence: CASSKWGQAGELFF. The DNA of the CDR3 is TGTGCCAGCAGCAAATGGGGACAGGCCGGGGAGCTGTTTTTT.

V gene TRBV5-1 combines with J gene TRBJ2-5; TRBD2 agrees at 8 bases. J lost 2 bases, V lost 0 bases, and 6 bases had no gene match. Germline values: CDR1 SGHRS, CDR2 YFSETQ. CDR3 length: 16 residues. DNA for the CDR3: TGCGCCAGCAGCTTGGATCCTAGCGGGTTACAAGAGACCCAGTACTTC. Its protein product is CASSLDPSGLQETQYF.

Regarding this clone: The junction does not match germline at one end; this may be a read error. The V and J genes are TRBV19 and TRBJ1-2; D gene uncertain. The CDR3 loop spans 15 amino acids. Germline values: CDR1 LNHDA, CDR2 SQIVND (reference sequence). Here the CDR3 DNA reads TGTGCCAGTAGTCTAGATCAGGCTGCCAACTATGGCTACACCTTC. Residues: CASSLDQAANYGYTF. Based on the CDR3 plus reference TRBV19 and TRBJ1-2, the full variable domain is DGGITQSPKYLFRKEGQNVTLSCEQNLNHDAMYWYRQDPGQGLRLIYYSQIVNDFQKGDIAEGYSVSREKKESFPLTVTSAQKNPTAFYLCASSLDQAANYGYTFGSGTRLTVV.

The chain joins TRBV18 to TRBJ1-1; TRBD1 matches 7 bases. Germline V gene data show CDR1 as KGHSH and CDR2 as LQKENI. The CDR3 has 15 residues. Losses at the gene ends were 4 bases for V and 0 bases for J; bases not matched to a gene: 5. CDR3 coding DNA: TGTGCCAGCTCACAACTCGGACAGGTGAACACTGAAGCTTTCTTT. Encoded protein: CASSQLGQVNTEAFF. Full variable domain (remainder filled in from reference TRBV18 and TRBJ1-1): NAGVMQNPRHLVRRRGQEARLRCSPMKGHSHVYWYRQLPEEGLKFMVYLQKENIIDESGMPKERFSAEFPKEGPSILRIQQVVRGDSAAYFCASSQLGQVNTEAFFGQGTRLTVV.

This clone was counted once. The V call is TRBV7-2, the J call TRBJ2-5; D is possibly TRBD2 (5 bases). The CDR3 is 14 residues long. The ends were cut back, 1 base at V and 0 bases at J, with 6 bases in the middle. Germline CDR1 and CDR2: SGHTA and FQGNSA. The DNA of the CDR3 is TGTGCCAGCAGCTTAGGGGAGTACCAAGAGACCCAGTACTTC. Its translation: CASSLGEYQETQYF.

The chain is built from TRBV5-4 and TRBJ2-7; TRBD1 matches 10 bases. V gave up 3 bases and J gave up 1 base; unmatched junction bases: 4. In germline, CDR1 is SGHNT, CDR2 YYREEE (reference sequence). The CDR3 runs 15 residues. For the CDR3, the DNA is TGTGCCAGCAGCTACCGGGACAGGGGATCCTACGAGCAGTACTTC. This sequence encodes CASSYRDRGSYEQYF.